These 16 T cell receptor beta chains originate from one sample sequenced in a study of shared clonotypes between healthy human individuals. Generated by immunoSEQ multiplex PCR, the TCRdb table keeps only in-frame clones and is missing some. Among fewer than 850,000 clones listed, less than 80% were seen once. Sequencing was carried out using memory CD4+ T cells sorted from blood. The sample's subset: CD45RA-negative fraction. The receptors originated from a woman between 25 and 40 years old in good health.

The J gene is TRBJ2-3, the V gene TRBV19; TRBD2 matches at 12 bases. The V gene's germline CDR1 is LNHDA and CDR2 SQIVND (reference sequence). Trimming cost V 5 bases and J 1 base; bases outside gene matches: 1. This CDR3 spans 15 amino acids. The CDR3 DNA reads TGTGCCAGTAGTCGGACTAGCGGGGGCACAGATACGCAGTATTTT. Translated: CASSRTSGGTDTQYF.

For the CDR3, the DNA is TGTGCCAGCCTTTCTGGAGACAGGGAGGGGGAAGCTTTCTTT. This sequence encodes CASLSGDREGEAFF. The chain uses TRBV19 and TRBJ1-1; 7 nucleotides agree with TRBD1. With 9 bases clipped from V and 8 bases from J, the junction kept 15 bases outside the gene matches. Germline V gene lookup returns CDR1 LNHDA and CDR2 SQIVND (reference sequence). This CDR3 is built from 14 residues.

V gene TRBV28 combines with J gene TRBJ1-2; the D gene is possibly TRBD1 (6 bases). V lost 8 bases and J lost 5, with 18 bases in between. Per the germline V gene, CDR1 is MDHEN and CDR2 is SYDVKM. This CDR3 spans 14 amino acids. CDR3 amino acids: CASVPGQGRYGYTF. The CDR3 coding sequence is TGTGCCAGCGTCCCGGGGCAGGGGAGGTATGGCTACACCTTC.

This chain links TRBV5-4 with TRBJ2-5, with 13 bases matching TRBD2. The V gene's germline CDR1 is SGHNT and CDR2 YYREEE (reference sequence). The CDR3 loop spans 16 amino acids. V gave up 0 bases and J gave up 4 bases; unmatched junction bases: 3. CDR3 in DNA: TGTGCCAGCAGCTTGGCTGGACTAGCGGGAGTAGAGACCCAGTACTTC. It specifies CASSLAGLAGVETQYF.

This clone was seen just once. The V gene is TRBV29-1, the J gene TRBJ2-2; 14 bases line up with TRBD2. V was clipped by 2 bases and J by 7 bases; unmatched bases: 6. The CDR3 sequence is 16 residues long. Germline V gene lookup returns CDR1 SQVTM and CDR2 ANQGSEA. This CDR3 reads CSVEMSGLAGVGELFF. In DNA, the CDR3 is TGCAGCGTTGAAATGTCGGGACTAGCGGGAGTCGGGGAGCTGTTTTTT.

CDR3 loop: CASSSPASGRNNEQFF. The DNA for the CDR3 is TGTGCCAGCAGTTCTCCCGCGAGCGGGAGGAACAATGAGCAGTTCTTC. V usage is TRBV28 and J usage is TRBJ2-1, with TRBD2 matching 9 bases. V trimming: 4 bases; J trimming: 5 bases; junction bases outside the gene matches: 9. Germline lookup yields CDR1 MDHEN and CDR2 SYDVKM. The CDR3 has 16 residues.

The chain recombines TRBV18 with TRBJ1-4, with a tentative D call TRBD1 (5 bases). Germline values: CDR1 KGHSH, CDR2 LQKENI. The CDR3 contains 13 residues. Between the trimmed V and J ends, which lost 8 bases and 7 bases, there was a span of 14 bases. This CDR3 reads CASTQGMGEKLFF. Written as DNA, the CDR3 is TGTGCCAGCACCCAGGGAATGGGTGAAAAACTGTTTTTT.

The chain couples TRBV15 to TRBJ2-1; 7 bases line up with TRBD1. The CDR3 is 14 amino acids. The V gene's germline CDR1 is LNHNV and CDR2 YYDKDF (reference sequence). With 8 bases clipped from V and 6 bases from J, the junction kept 10 bases outside the gene matches. CDR3 sequence (DNA): TGTGCCACCGAGACAGGGTCATTAGGCAATGAGCAGTTCTTC. It is translated as CATETGSLGNEQFF.

The chain uses TRBV28 and TRBJ2-3; tentative D call: TRBD1 (6 bases). Germline V CDR1 and CDR2: MDHEN, SYDVKM. The CDR3 runs to 15 residues. V was cut by 0 bases and J by 5 bases, with 12 bases left in between. The CDR3 protein is CASSLWQGRGDTQYF. The CDR3 DNA is TGTGCCAGCAGTTTATGGCAGGGGAGAGGAGATACGCAGTATTTT.

The V gene is TRBV29-1, the J gene TRBJ2-1, with 9 bases that match TRBD2. The germline CDR1 and CDR2 sequences are SQVTM and ANQGSEA. The CDR3 extends over 15 amino acids. Germline trimming cut 2 bases from V and 6 bases from J; bases unmatched to any gene: 8. The CDR3 DNA reads as TGCAGCGTTGAATGGCTAGCGGGACTCCCCAATGAGCAGTTCTTC. This translates into CSVEWLAGLPNEQFF.

This chain connects TRBV19 to TRBJ2-1; 7 bases are a match to TRBD2. CDR3 size: 16 residues. Germline CDR1 LNHDA, CDR2 SQIVND (reference sequence). The J segment lost 4 bases and the V segment lost 4 bases, leaving 10 bases of the junction unmatched. CDR3 residues: CASSTFGRGFYNEQFF. The DNA of the CDR3 is TGTGCCAGTAGTACCTTTGGGAGGGGATTTTACAATGAGCAGTTCTTC.

V is TRBV28 and J is TRBJ1-4, with a possible D match to TRBD1 (6 bases). Germline lookup yields CDR1 MDHEN and CDR2 SYDVKM. The CDR3 contains 15 residues. V lost 5 bases and J 3 bases, leaving 13 bases between the germline ends. CDR3 region: CASSTPGGPNEKLFF. The CDR3 DNA follows: TGTGCCAGCAGTACCCCTGGGGGGCCTAATGAAAAACTGTTTTTT.

The rearrangement uses TRBV28 and TRBJ1-3, with no clear D. V shed 7 bases and J shed 3 bases, with 10 bases lying between them. The CDR3 covers 13 residues. From germline, CDR1 is MDHEN and CDR2 SYDVKM. The CDR3 sequence: CASTTLGGNTIYF. The CDR3 DNA sequence: TGTGCCAGCACTACCCTAGGTGGAAACACCATATATTTT.

The gene calls are TRBV25-1 and TRBJ1-1; weak D call: TRBD1 (6 bases). The CDR3 contains 15 residues. With 7 bases removed from V and 0 bases from J, the gap between germline ends came to 15 bases. Germline CDR1 reads MGHDK; CDR2 reads SYGVNS. CDR3 loop: CASTRQATLNTEAFF. As DNA, the CDR3 is TGTGCCAGCACCCGACAGGCGACACTGAACACTGAAGCTTTCTTT.

The chain carries TRBV6-1 and TRBJ2-7; no clear D. V was shortened by 5 bases and J by 4 bases, with 9 bases between the two germline ends. The length of the CDR3 is 12 residues. CDR1 is MNHNS, CDR2 SASEGT, per germline. The CDR3 nucleotides are TGTGCCAGCAGTACCCGCAGGTACGAGCAGTACTTC. Amino acids: CASSTRRYEQYF.

This clone came up a few times. The CDR3 region is CASTVGTQNTGELFF. CDR3 DNA: TGTGCCAGCACCGTTGGGACTCAAAACACCGGGGAGCTGTTTTTT. This chain joins TRBV6-1 and TRBJ2-2; D is perhaps TRBD2 (6 bases). V was trimmed by 7 bases and J by 2 bases, leaving 14 bases between them. The CDR3 loop spans 15 amino acids. In germline, CDR1 is MNHNS, CDR2 SASEGT.